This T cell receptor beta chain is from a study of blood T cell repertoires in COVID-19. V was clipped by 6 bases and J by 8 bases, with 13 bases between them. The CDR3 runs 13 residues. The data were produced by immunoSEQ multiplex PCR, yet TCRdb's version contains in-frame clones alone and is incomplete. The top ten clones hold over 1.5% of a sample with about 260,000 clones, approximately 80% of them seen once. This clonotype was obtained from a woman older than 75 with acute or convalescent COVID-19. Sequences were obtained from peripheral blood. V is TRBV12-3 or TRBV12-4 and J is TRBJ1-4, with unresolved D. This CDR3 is CASSREMGEKLFF. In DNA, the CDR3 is TGTGCCAGCAGCCGGGAAATGGGCGAAAAACTGTTTTTT.